What follows are 3 T cell receptor beta chains derived from one specimen sequenced in a study of CD8 T cells in Susac syndrome. RNA in amounts of roughly 0.45 to 1 ug was reverse transcribed with random hexamers. TCRdb independently ran MiXCR on the immunoSEQ multiplex PCR reads; one entry per CDR3 protein. The data show approximately 100,000 distinct CDR3 sequences, over 90% seen once. Source material: CD4+ T cells from PBMCs. The receptor set was obtained from a human donor in good health.

The CDR3 DNA follows: TGCAGTGCCCTGGGACAGACCCCTCGGACCCAGTACTTC. Protein sequence: CSALGQTPRTQYF. The chain is built from TRBV20-1 and TRBJ2-5; 7 bases map to TRBD1. J lost 7 bases, V lost 6 bases, and 11 bases had no gene match. Per germline, CDR1 DFQATT and CDR2 SNEGSKA (reference sequence). The CDR3 consists of 13 residues.

The chain has TRBV5-6 and TRBJ2-3, with 7 bases that match TRBD1. The CDR3 covers 14 residues. Germline trimming cut 4 bases from V and 3 bases from J; bases unmatched to any gene: 5. From germline, CDR1 is SGHDT and CDR2 YYEEEE. The DNA for the CDR3 is TGTGCCAGCAGCCGACGACAGGGAACAGATACGCAGTATTTT. Encoded protein: CASSRRQGTDTQYF. The full variable domain, its missing parts supplied by reference TRBV5-6 and TRBJ2-3, is DAGVTQSPTHLIKTRGQQVTLRCSPKSGHDTVSWYQQALGQGPQFIFQYYEEEERQRGNFPDRFSGHQFPNYSSELNVNALLLGDSALYLCASSRRQGTDTQYFGPGTRLTVL.

V and J are TRBV5-1 and TRBJ2-5; 8 bases are shared with TRBD1. J lost 3 bases, V lost 4 bases, and 5 bases had no gene match. Per the germline V gene, CDR1 is SGHRS and CDR2 is YFSETQ. CDR3 size: 14 residues. The CDR3 DNA follows: TGCGCCAGCAGCCGAGGGACAGGAAAAGAGACCCAGTACTTC. The encoded protein is CASSRGTGKETQYF.